The T cell receptor beta chain under discussion was sequenced for a study of identical twins. Study results and limitations: Twin-shared out-of-frame alpha sequences were enriched for low generation probability.

This clonotype was seen a few times. Its antigen is unknown. One entry per CDR3 protein results from TCRdb running MiXCR on the 5' RACE reads. The sample holds about 390,000 distinct CDR3 sequences; approximately 8.8% are singletons and the top ten take about 8.1%. V shed 3 bases and J 4 bases; nucleotides not matched to a gene: 5. The CDR3 loop spans 15 amino acids. The source material was naive T cells sorted from blood. J is TRBJ2-5 and V is TRBV12-3 or TRBV12-4, with 10 bases lining up with TRBD2. This clonotype was sampled from a woman in her forties or fifties in good health. The CDR3 reads CASSFSLAGAETQYF. The CDR3 coding sequence is TGTGCCAGCAGTTTCTCTCTAGCGGGAGCAGAGACCCAGTACTTC.